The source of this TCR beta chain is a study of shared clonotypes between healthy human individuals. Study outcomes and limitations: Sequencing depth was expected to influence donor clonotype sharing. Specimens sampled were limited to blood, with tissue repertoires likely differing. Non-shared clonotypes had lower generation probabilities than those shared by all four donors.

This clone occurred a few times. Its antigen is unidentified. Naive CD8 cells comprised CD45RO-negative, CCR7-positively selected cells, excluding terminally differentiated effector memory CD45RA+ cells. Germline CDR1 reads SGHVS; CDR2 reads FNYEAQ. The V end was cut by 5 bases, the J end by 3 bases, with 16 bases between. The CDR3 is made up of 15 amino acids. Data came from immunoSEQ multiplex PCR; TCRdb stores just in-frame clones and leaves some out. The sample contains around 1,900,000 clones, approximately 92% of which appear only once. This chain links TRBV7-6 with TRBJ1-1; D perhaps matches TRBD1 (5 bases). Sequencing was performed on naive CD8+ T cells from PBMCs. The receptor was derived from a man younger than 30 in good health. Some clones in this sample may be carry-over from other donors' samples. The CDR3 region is CASSPSSRGHTEAFF. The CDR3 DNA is TGTGCCAGCAGCCCAAGCTCGAGGGGACACACTGAAGCTTTCTTT. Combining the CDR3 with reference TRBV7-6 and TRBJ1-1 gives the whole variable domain GAGVSQSPRYKVTKRGQDVALRCDPISGHVSLYWYRQALGQGPEFLTYFNYEAQQDKSGLPNDRFSAERPEGSISTLTIQRTEQRDSAMYRCASSPSSRGHTEAFFGQGTRLTVV.